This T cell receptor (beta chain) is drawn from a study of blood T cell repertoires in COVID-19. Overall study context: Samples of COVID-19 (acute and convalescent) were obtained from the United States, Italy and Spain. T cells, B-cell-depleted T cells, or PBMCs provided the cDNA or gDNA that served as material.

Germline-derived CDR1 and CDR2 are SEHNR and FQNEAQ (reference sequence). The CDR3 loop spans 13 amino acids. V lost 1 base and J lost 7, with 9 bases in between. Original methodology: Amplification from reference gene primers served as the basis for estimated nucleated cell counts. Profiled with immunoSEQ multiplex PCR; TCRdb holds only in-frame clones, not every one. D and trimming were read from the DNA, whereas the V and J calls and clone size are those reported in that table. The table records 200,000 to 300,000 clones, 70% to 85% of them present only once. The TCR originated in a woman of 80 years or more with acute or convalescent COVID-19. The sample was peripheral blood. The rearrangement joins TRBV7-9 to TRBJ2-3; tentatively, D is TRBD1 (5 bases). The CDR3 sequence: CASSLEAGNTQYF. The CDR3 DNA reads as TGTGCCAGCAGCTTAGAAGCAGGGAATACGCAGTATTTT.